This T cell receptor (beta chain) was captured in a study of blood T cell repertoires in COVID-19. Study overall: Acute and convalescent COVID-19 specimens originated in the United States, Italy and Spain. T cells, B-cell-depleted T cells, or PBMCs supplied cDNA or gDNA.

Under the authors' procedure: Amplified reference gene primers provided the basis for estimating nucleated cell counts. TCRdb's table, derived via immunoSEQ multiplex PCR, lists solely in-frame clones and lacks some. Clone size and V and J calls were adopted from that table, with D and trimming inferred from the DNA. Of 150,000 to 200,000 clones listed, less than 90% are singletons. Germline CDR1 and CDR2: SQVTM and ANQGSEA. The CDR3 runs to 15 residues. The J segment lost 4 bases and the V segment lost 6 bases, leaving 10 bases of the junction unmatched. This receptor was obtained from a man between 60 and 75 years old with acute or convalescent COVID-19. The chain combines TRBV29-1 with TRBJ1-5; TRBD1 aligns across 9 bases. The sequenced sample was peripheral blood. The CDR3 DNA sequence: TGCAGCGTCAAAAATTCCGGGACAGGGAATCAGCCCCAGCATTTT. This codes for CSVKNSGTGNQPQHF.